Below are 13 T cell receptor beta chains sequenced from a single sample in a study of CD8+ T cells in alopecia areata. Treatment noted: oral pan-JAK inhibitor, 5-10 mg twice daily. TCR sequencing used cDNA made by reverse transcription of extracted RNA. This table comes from immunoSEQ multiplex PCR, and its TCRdb copy is limited to in-frame clones, with some not included. There are roughly 92,000 clones in the sample; around three quarters occur only once, and roughly a sixth lies in the top ten. Material: CD8+ T cells sorted from blood, obtained around week 46, from a patient treated with tofacitinib. The receptors come from a human donor with alopecia areata.

The V call is TRBV23-1, the J call TRBJ2-3; no clear D gene. TRBV23-1 is classed as an ORF, of uncertain function. The CDR3 runs 14 residues. V was pared by 4 bases and J by 1 base, with 9 bases between. The CDR3 DNA reads TGCGCCAGCAGTCCTCCCCTGGGCACAGATACGCAGTATTTT. It translates to CASSPPLGTDTQYF.

V gene TRBV4-3 combines with J gene TRBJ1-2; D gene uncertain. The germline CDR1 and CDR2 sequences are LGHNA and YSLEER. Trimming took off 0 bases at V and 5 bases at J, with 13 bases between the two ends. The CDR3 length is 15 residues. The CDR3 is CASSQEYQPGYGYTF. CDR3 nucleotide sequence: TGCGCCAGCAGCCAAGAATACCAGCCGGGGTATGGCTACACCTTC.

The V and J genes are TRBV10-2 and TRBJ2-1; D uncertain. The CDR3 runs to 11 residues. Trimming pared 3 bases from V and 9 bases from J, leaving 6 bases between. CDR1 WSHSY and CDR2 SAAADI come from the germline V gene. This chain's CDR3 is CASSDGTEQFF. The DNA of the CDR3 is TGCGCCAGCAGTGACGGAACTGAGCAGTTCTTC.

Remarks on this clone: One end of the junction does not line up with germline, which may come from a read error. V and J are TRBV7-3 and TRBJ2-3; unclear D gene. This CDR3 comprises 14 residues. Germline values: CDR1 SGHTA, CDR2 FQGTGA. The CDR3, as DNA: TGTGCCAGCACCTTAGGGCCTAGCACAGATACGCAGTATTTT. The encoded protein is CASTLGPSTDTQYF.

This clone has only a few counts. The chain joins TRBV9 to TRBJ2-1, with D possibly being TRBD1 or TRBD2 (6 bases each). The CDR3 runs to 13 residues. Deletions cut 4 bases from V and 5 bases from J, with 10 bases between. The germline CDR1 and CDR2 sequences are SGDLS and YYNGEE. The CDR3 protein is CASSHGGHNEQFF. CDR3 DNA sequence: TGTGCCAGCAGCCATGGGGGGCACAATGAGCAGTTCTTC.

The chain joins TRBV29-1 to TRBJ1-2; D is possibly TRBD1 (5 bases). This CDR3 has 15 amino acids. V was trimmed by 1 base and J by 5 bases, leaving 17 bases between them. CDR1 and CDR2 from the germline V gene are SQVTM and ANQGSEA. CDR3 in amino acids: CSVEGGDPLIYGYTF. Here the CDR3 DNA reads TGCAGCGTTGAAGGGGGGGACCCGCTTATATATGGCTACACCTTC.

The chain couples TRBV6-5 to TRBJ1-2; 7 bases match TRBD1. V dropped 0 bases and J dropped 2; count of bases not matched to a gene: 6. CDR3 length: 16 residues. Germline lookup yields CDR1 MNHEY and CDR2 SVGAGI. CDR3 residues: CASSYSSGQVNYGYTF. The CDR3 DNA reads TGTGCCAGCAGTTACTCGTCCGGACAGGTGAACTATGGCTACACCTTC.

This chain links TRBV14 with TRBJ2-7, with D perhaps TRBD2 (6 bases). The V gene lost 3 bases and the J gene lost 3 bases, with 15 bases spanning the gap. Looked up from germline, CDR1 is SGHDN and CDR2 is FVKESK. The CDR3 is made up of 15 amino acids. CDR3 coding DNA: TGTGCCAGCAGCCACCCGCGGGGTAACCTCTACGAGCAGTACTTC. Amino acids: CASSHPRGNLYEQYF.

This clone was found once. This chain connects TRBV4-3 to TRBJ2-6, with D unclear. Looked up from germline, CDR1 is LGHNA and CDR2 is YSLEER. With 0 bases removed from V and 2 bases from J, the gap between germline ends came to 8 bases. The CDR3 is 16 residues long. This CDR3 reads CASSQEYSAGANVLTF. The CDR3 nucleotides are TGCGCCAGCAGCCAAGAGTACAGCGCTGGGGCCAACGTCCTGACTTTC.

The V gene is TRBV28, the J gene TRBJ2-7; tentative D call: TRBD1 (6 bases). The CDR3 covers 13 residues. V lost 3 bases, J lost 11 bases, and 17 bases lay in between. CDR1 is MDHEN and CDR2 is SYDVKM in the germline V gene. The CDR3: CASSLRQGRVKYF. For the CDR3, the DNA is TGTGCCAGCAGTTTGAGGCAGGGGCGGGTAAAGTACTTC. The variable domain in full, with the rest retrieved from reference TRBV28 and TRBJ2-7, is DVKVTQSSRYLVKRTGEKVFLECVQDMDHENMFWYRQDPGLGLRLIYFSYDVKMKEKGDIPEGYSVSREKKERFSLILESASTNQTSMYLCASSLRQGRVKYFGPGTRLTVT.

The V gene is TRBV11-2, the J gene TRBJ2-7; no clear D gene. The germline gives CDR1 SGHAT, CDR2 FQNNGV. With 4 bases removed from V and 3 bases from J, the gap between germline ends came to 7 bases. CDR3 length: 12 residues. The CDR3 sequence: CASSSRHYEQYF. The DNA for the CDR3 is TGTGCCAGCAGCTCAAGACACTACGAGCAGTACTTC.

J is TRBJ2-7 and V is TRBV5-1; D tentatively fits TRBD1 or TRBD2 (6 bases each). Germline values: CDR1 SGHRS, CDR2 YFSETQ. Between the trimmed V and J ends, which lost 1 base and 3 bases, there was a span of 11 bases. This CDR3 has 14 amino acids. In nucleotides, the CDR3 is TGCGCCAGCAGCTTGAGGGGGGAAGGCTACGAGCAGTACTTC. It translates to CASSLRGEGYEQYF. Together with reference TRBV5-1 and TRBJ2-7, the CDR3 gives the full variable domain: KAGVTQTPRYLIKTRGQQVTLSCSPISGHRSVSWYQQTPGQGLQFLFEYFSETQRNKGNFPGRFSGRQFSNSRSEMNVSTLELGDSALYLCASSLRGEGYEQYFGPGTRLTVT.

This CDR3 is CASSPSDWGAHGYTF. CDR3 nucleotides: TGTGCCAGCAGCCCTAGCGATTGGGGGGCGCATGGCTACACCTTC. The gene calls are TRBV6-5 and TRBJ1-2, with D perhaps TRBD1 (6 bases). With 6 bases removed from V and 6 bases from J, the gap between germline ends came to 20 bases. The CDR3 spans 15 residues. CDR1 MNHEY and CDR2 SVGAGI come from the germline V gene.